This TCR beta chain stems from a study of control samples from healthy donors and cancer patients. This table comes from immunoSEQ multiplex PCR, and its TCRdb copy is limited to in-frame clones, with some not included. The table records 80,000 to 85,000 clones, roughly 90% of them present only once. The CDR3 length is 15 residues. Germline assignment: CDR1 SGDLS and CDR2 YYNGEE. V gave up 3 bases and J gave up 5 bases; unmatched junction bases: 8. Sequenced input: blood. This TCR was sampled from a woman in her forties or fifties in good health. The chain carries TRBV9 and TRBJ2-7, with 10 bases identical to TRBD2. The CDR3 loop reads CASSAQPGLANEQYF. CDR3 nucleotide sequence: TGTGCCAGCAGCGCCCAACCGGGACTAGCGAACGAGCAGTACTTC.